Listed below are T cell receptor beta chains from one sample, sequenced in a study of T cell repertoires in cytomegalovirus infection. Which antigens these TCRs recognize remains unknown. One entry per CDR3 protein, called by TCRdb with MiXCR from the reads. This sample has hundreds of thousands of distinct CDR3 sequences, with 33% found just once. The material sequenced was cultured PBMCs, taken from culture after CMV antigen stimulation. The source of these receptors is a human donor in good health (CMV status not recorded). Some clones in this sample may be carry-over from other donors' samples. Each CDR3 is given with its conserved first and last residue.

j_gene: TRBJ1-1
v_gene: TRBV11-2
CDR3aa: CASSRTGTGALTTEAFF

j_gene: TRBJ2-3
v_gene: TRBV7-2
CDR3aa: CASSFSAGTDTQYF

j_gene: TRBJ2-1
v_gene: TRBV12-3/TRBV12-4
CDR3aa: CASSFPAGAYNEQFF

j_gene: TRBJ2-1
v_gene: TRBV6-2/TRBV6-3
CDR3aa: CASRYTGTSNYEQFF

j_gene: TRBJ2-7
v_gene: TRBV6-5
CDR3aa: CASSYSHALGGAGYEQYF

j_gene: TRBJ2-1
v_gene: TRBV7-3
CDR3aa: CASSFVLADRNEQFF

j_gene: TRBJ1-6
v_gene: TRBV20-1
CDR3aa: CSSYNDLQGLVGNSPLHF

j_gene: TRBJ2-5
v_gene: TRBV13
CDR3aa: CASSLGLARETQYF

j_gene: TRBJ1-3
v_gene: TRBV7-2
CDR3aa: CASSLAGTPGNTIYF

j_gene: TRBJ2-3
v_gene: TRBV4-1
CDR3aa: CASSQDRSSSTDTQYF

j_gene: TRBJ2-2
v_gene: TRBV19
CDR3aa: CASREGLADTGELFF

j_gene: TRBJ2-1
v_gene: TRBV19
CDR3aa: CASSMGRAGGHEQFF

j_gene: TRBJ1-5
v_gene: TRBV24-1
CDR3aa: CATSDSNGGRKPQHF

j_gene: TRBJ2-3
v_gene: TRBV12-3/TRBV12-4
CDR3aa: CASSQPTTGGGLTDTQYF

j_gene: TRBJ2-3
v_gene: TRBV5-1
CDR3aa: CASSLNGELSTDTQYF

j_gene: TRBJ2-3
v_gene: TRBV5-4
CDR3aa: CASSFQGVEDTQYF

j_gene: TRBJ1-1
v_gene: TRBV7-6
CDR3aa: CASSLSSGYKTEAFF

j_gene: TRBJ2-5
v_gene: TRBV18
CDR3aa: CASLPQAQETQYF

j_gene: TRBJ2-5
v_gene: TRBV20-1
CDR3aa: CSARGREETQYF

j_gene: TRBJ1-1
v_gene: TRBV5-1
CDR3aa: CASSLAAGARNTEAFF

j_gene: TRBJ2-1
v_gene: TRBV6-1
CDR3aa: CASSPRRDNEQFF

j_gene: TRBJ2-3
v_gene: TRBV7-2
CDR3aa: CASSSSPKGDTQYF

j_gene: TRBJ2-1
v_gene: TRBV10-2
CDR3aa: CASSNPGRGLAGTGNEQFF

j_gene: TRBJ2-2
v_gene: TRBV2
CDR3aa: CASSEWREDTGELFF